The 17 T cell receptor beta chains in this list originate from one sample, sequenced in a study of cytomegalovirus exposure and HLA in healthy donors. PCR primers comprised 60 Vbeta and 13 Jbeta primers. Measured with immunoSEQ multiplex PCR; TCRdb has only the in-frame clones, and not every one. Of tens of thousands of clones detected, about nine tenths appear once; the ten largest clones hold about 8%. The specimen was PBMCs. These TCRs come from a woman aged 40-49 years in good health and CMV-seropositive.

The rearrangement links TRBV28 to TRBJ2-3, with 11 bases lining up with TRBD2. CDR1 MDHEN and CDR2 SYDVKM come from the germline V gene. This CDR3 comprises 18 residues. The trim removed 1 base at V and 9 bases at J, leaving 15 bases unmatched. CDR3 DNA: TGTGCCAGCAGTTTATTCCTCAAACTAGCGGGAGTAAAGGTGACGCAGTATTTT. Its protein is CASSLFLKLAGVKVTQYF.

The chain links TRBV6-4 to TRBJ1-1; D might be TRBD1 (5 bases). CDR3 size: 11 residues. V lost 2 bases to trimming and J lost 11 bases, with 9 bases between them. Germline CDR1 and CDR2: MRHNA and SNTAGT. As DNA, the CDR3 is TGTGCCAGCAGTGACGGGGGGTGGGCTTTCTTT. Protein product: CASSDGGWAFF.

This clone was seen more than once but under ten times. CDR3 sequence (DNA): TGTGCCAGCAGCGCCCCGGACAGGGATCTCCTTACACCCTACGAGCAGTACTTC. Amino acid sequence: CASSAPDRDLLTPYEQYF. This sequence joins TRBV7-8 and TRBJ2-7; TRBD1 aligns across 8 bases. The length of the CDR3 is 18 residues. Trimming removed 5 bases from V and 2 bases from J; junction bases left unmatched: 17. Looked up from germline, CDR1 is SGHVS and CDR2 is FQNEAQ.

The chain is built from TRBV2 and TRBJ2-5; D may be TRBD1 (5 bases). The V gene's germline CDR1 is SNHLY and CDR2 FYNNEI. Trimming cost V 9 bases and J 1 base, with 9 bases left between them. The CDR3 has 12 residues. CDR3 sequence: CASAQGQETQYF. CDR3 bases: TGTGCCAGTGCGCAGGGCCAAGAGACCCAGTACTTC.

V and J are TRBV4-2 and TRBJ2-3, with a weak D call TRBD2 (5 bases). The V gene lost 4 bases and the J gene lost 0 bases, with 20 bases spanning the gap. The CDR3 runs to 18 residues. CDR1 and CDR2 (germline): LGHNA, YNFKEQ. CDR3 nucleotides: TGTGCCAGCAGCCCACTAGGGCAGGCGGCAGGTAGCACAGATACGCAGTATTTT. Amino acids: CASSPLGQAAGSTDTQYF.

The V gene is TRBV5-1, the J gene TRBJ1-5, with D perhaps matching TRBD1 (6 bases). Germline lookup yields CDR1 SGHRS and CDR2 YFSETQ. V lost 0 bases, J lost 3 bases, and 16 bases lay in between. CDR3 size: 17 residues. The CDR3 DNA reads TGCGCCAGCAGCTTGGCCAACACAGGACAGCACAATCAGCCCCAGCATTTT. It yields the protein CASSLANTGQHNQPQHF.

The chain uses TRBV19 and TRBJ2-5, with a tentative D call TRBD1 (6 bases). Deletions cut 6 bases from V and 5 bases from J, with 13 bases between. Per the germline V gene, CDR1 is LNHDA and CDR2 is SQIVND (reference sequence). The CDR3 spans 13 residues. CDR3 sequence reads: CASRYRAGETQYF. The CDR3 DNA is TGTGCCAGTAGGTACAGGGCTGGGGAGACCCAGTACTTC.

V and J are TRBV6-5 and TRBJ2-7, with 8 bases lining up with TRBD1. This CDR3 comprises 13 residues. The ends lost 6 bases at V and 1 base at J; junction bases unmatched: 2. Germline-derived CDR1 and CDR2 are MNHEY and SVGAGI. The CDR3 sequence: CASRRTGSYEQYF. The DNA of the CDR3 is TGTGCCAGCAGACGGACAGGGTCCTACGAGCAGTACTTC.

The rearrangement joins TRBV10-2 to TRBJ2-7; maybe TRBD1 (6 bases). Germline V gene sequence: CDR1 WSHSY, CDR2 SAAADI. The CDR3 extends over 12 amino acids. V dropped 4 bases and J dropped 3 bases, with 7 bases sitting between them. Written as DNA, the CDR3 is TGCGCCAGCAGTGCAGGGGTCTACGAGCAGTACTTC. This gives the protein CASSAGVYEQYF.

V gene TRBV7-3 combines with J gene TRBJ2-1, with a possible D match to TRBD1 (6 bases). Looked up from germline, CDR1 is SGHTA and CDR2 is FQGTGA. The V end was cut by 5 bases, the J end by 5 bases, with 10 bases between. The CDR3 has 13 residues. Here the CDR3 reads CASSPGQHNEQFF. The CDR3 DNA is TGTGCCAGCAGCCCCGGACAGCACAATGAGCAGTTCTTC.

This chain links TRBV5-1 with TRBJ2-7; possible D gene TRBD1, 5 bases. Per germline, CDR1 SGHRS and CDR2 YFSETQ. Trimming removed 3 bases from V and 5 bases from J, with 18 bases in between. The CDR3 is 15 amino acids. DNA of the CDR3: TGCGCCAGCAGCTACAGGTGGAGTGGTCTAAACGAGCAGTACTTC. Translating gives CASSYRWSGLNEQYF.

V and J are TRBV21-1 and TRBJ1-2; the table's D call, TRBD1, has no DNA check behind it. TRBV21-1 is a documented pseudogene. The CDR3 runs 14 residues. The CDR3 is CASSSRQNNYGYTF. The CDR3 nucleotides are TGTGCCAGCAGCTCACGACAGAATAACTATGGCTACACCTTC.

The rearrangement joins TRBV7-3 to TRBJ2-3, with a tentative D call TRBD2 (5 bases). There are 14 residues in the CDR3. Per the germline V gene, CDR1 is SGHTA and CDR2 is FQGTGA. V was pared by 5 bases and J by 4 bases, with 13 bases between. The CDR3 spells CASSTVRGADTQYF. CDR3 nucleotide sequence: TGTGCCAGCAGCACCGTCCGGGGAGCAGATACGCAGTATTTT.

The V call is TRBV27, the J call TRBJ2-3; no clear D. With 3 bases removed from V and 3 bases from J, the gap between germline ends came to 7 bases. Per the germline V gene, CDR1 is MNHEY and CDR2 is SMNVEV (reference sequence). The CDR3 runs 13 residues. This CDR3 reads CASSLIGTDTQYF. The DNA of the CDR3 is TGTGCCAGCAGTTTGATCGGTACAGATACGCAGTATTTT.

The chain employs TRBV10-1 and TRBJ1-1; tentatively, D is TRBD1 (6 bases). Between the trimmed V and J ends, which lost 6 bases and 4 bases, there was a span of 15 bases. The CDR3 is made up of 14 amino acids. CDR1 and CDR2 (germline): WNHNN, SYGVQD (reference sequence). The CDR3 bases are TGCGCCAGCAGGTTGGACAGTGGGGCCACTGAAGCTTTCTTT. It yields the protein CASRLDSGATEAFF.

This chain uses TRBV5-1 with TRBJ1-1; D is unresolved. Germline lookup yields CDR1 SGHRS and CDR2 YFSETQ. This CDR3 has 14 amino acids. The germline V and J ends were trimmed by 0 bases and 0 bases, with 6 bases remaining between them. CDR3 amino acids: CASSLDTLNTEAFF. CDR3 coding DNA: TGCGCCAGCAGCTTGGACACATTGAACACTGAAGCTTTCTTT.

The gene calls are TRBV19 and TRBJ2-6; possibly TRBD1 for D (5 bases). The CDR3 covers 16 residues. The germline CDR1 and CDR2 sequences are LNHDA and SQIVND (reference sequence). The V gene lost 2 bases and the J gene lost 0 bases, with 8 bases spanning the gap. The chain's CDR3 is CASSIFQGSGANVLTF. In nucleotides, the CDR3 is TGTGCCAGTAGTATATTTCAGGGCTCTGGGGCCAACGTCCTGACTTTC. The full variable domain, rest sourced from reference TRBV19 and TRBJ2-6, is DGGITQSPKYLFRKEGQNVTLSCEQNLNHDAMYWYRQDPGQGLRLIYYSQIVNDFQKGDIAEGYSVSREKKESFPLTVTSAQKNPTAFYLCASSIFQGSGANVLTFGAGSRLTVL.